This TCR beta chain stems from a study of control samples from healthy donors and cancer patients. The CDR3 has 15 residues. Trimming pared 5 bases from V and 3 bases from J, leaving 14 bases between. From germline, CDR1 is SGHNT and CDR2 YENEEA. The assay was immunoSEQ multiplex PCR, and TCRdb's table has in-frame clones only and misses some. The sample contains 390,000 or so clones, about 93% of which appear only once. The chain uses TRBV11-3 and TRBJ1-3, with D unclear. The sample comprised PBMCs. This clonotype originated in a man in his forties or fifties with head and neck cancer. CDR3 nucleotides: TGTGCCAGCAGCAACCCCGCGGGTGGTGGAAACACCATATATTTT. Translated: CASSNPAGGGNTIYF. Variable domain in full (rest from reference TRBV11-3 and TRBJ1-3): EAGVVQSPRYKIIEKKQPVAFWCNPISGHNTLYWYLQNLGQGPELLIRYENEEAVDDSQLPKDRFSAERLKGVDSTLKIQPAELGDSAVYLCASSNPAGGGNTIYFGEGSWLTVV.